This entry concerns a single T cell receptor (beta chain). Its antigen is not identified. This specimen comes from a study of T cell responses to AZD1222 COVID-19 vaccine. Findings and limits, study-wide: Seropositivity was recorded at baseline in only a handful of AZD1222 recipients. In all cases, repertoires were sampled only after the peak T cell response.

Pooling of second doses given at about 4 or about 12 weeks was done. Sequencing used immunoSEQ multiplex PCR; TCRdb keeps in-frame clones, though not all of them. The sample shows tens of thousands of clones, more than 75% of them seen only once. V was trimmed by 2 bases and J by 8 bases, leaving 15 bases between them. From germline, CDR1 is LNHDA and CDR2 SQIVND (reference sequence). The CDR3 loop spans 14 amino acids. The rearrangement uses TRBV19 and TRBJ1-2; D unclear. The source was peripheral blood, collected 28 days after the second AZD1222 dose. The receptor comes from an adult who received the AZD1222 COVID-19 vaccine. CDR3 sequence reads: CASSISLQAVGYTF. The CDR3 nucleotides read TGTGCCAGTAGTATATCTCTCCAGGCAGTGGGCTACACCTTC. The whole variable domain, filled in from reference TRBV19 and TRBJ1-2, reads DGGITQSPKYLFRKEGQNVTLSCEQNLNHDAMYWYRQDPGQGLRLIYYSQIVNDFQKGDIAEGYSVSREKKESFPLTVTSAQKNPTAFYLCASSISLQAVGYTFGSGTRLTVV.